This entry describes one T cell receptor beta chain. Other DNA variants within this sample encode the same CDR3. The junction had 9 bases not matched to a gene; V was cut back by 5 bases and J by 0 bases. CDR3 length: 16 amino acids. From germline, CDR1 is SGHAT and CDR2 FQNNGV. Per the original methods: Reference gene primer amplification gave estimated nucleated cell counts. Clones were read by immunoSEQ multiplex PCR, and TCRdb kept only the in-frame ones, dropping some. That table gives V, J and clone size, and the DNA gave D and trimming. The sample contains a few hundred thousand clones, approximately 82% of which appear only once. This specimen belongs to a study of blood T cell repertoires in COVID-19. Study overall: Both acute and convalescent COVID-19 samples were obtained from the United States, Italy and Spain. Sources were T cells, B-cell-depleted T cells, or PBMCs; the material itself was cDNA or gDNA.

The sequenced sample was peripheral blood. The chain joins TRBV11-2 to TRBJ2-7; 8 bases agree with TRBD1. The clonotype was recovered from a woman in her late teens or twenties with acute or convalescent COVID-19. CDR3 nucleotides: TGTGCCAGCAGCCTAAGGGGCCAGGGGGCCTCCTACGAGCAGTACTTC. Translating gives CASSLRGQGASYEQYF.